The source of this T cell receptor (beta chain) is a study of Ad26.COV2.S vaccination and SARS-CoV-2 variants. V lost 4 bases and J 4 bases, leaving 8 bases between the germline ends. The V gene's germline CDR1 is MNHNY and CDR2 SVGAGI (reference sequence). This CDR3 contains 12 residues. Treatment reported: approximately 18 received Ad26.COV2.S at low or high dose, single or two shots; about 5 received placebo; per-sample allocation not given. Day 63 after the first injection of vaccine or placebo was the sampling time. Using immunoSEQ multiplex PCR, the repertoire was profiled, and TCRdb retains in-frame clones only, with some absent. The sample includes 400,000 to 450,000 clones, roughly 90% of them seen just once.

Sequencing was performed on peripheral blood, taken in a trial of Ad26.COV2.S vaccine versus placebo. The TCR comes from a person between 18 and 65 years old who received the Ad26.COV2.S COVID-19 vaccine or a placebo. The chain combines TRBV6-6 with TRBJ2-7, with unresolved D. The CDR3 loop is CASSSITYEQYF. The CDR3 DNA reads TGTGCCAGCAGTTCTATAACTTACGAGCAGTACTTC.